This T cell receptor beta chain was documented in a study of identical twins. Study-wide results and caveats: Twins' excess sharing was less marked for out-of-frame beta sequences. While abundant cord blood beta clonotypes carried fewer insertions, memory repertoires showed no such pattern. Analyses based on zero insertions could be partly confounded by invariant MAIT and iNKT cells.

CDR3 length: 15 residues. The germline gives CDR1 MNHNS, CDR2 SASEGT. Trimming at V came to 6 bases and at J to 0 bases, leaving 3 bases not matched to a gene. A template switching step contributed a universal primer site, while unique molecular identifiers were present in the cDNA. In TCRdb, the 5' RACE reads were re-called with MiXCR into one record per CDR3 protein. The repertoire holds around 960,000 distinct CDR3 sequences, with approximately 13% as singletons. Worth noting for this clonotype: Antigen unknown.

Another study also made use of these data, one on yellow fever vaccine responses in identical twins.

The source is a woman aged 18-35 years in good health. The chain carries TRBV6-1 and TRBJ2-7; 12 nucleotides match TRBD2. Sequencing was carried out using PBMCs. The CDR3 region has the DNA TGTGCCAGCAGAGAGGGACTAGCGGGCTCCTACGAGCAGTACTTC. It is translated as CASREGLAGSYEQYF.